Listed below are T cell receptor beta chains from one sample, sequenced in a study of shared clonotypes between healthy human individuals. TCRdb's copy holds only in-frame clones and misses some; the assay was immunoSEQ multiplex PCR. The sample holds 2,500,000 or so clones; 85% to 95% are singletons and the top ten take around 0.35%. The sample was naive CD4+ T cells from PBMCs. All receptors come from a man aged 18-30 years in good health. Some clones in this sample may be carry-over from other donors' samples. Each CDR3 is given with its conserved first and last residue. Fields, in order: J gene, clone size, D gene, V gene, CDR3 protein, CDR3 DNA. D genes are given only for firm matches. Not every row has a clone size; where given, it reads once, few, many or a size class.

j_call: TRBJ1-5; clone_size: .; d_call: TRBD1; v_call: TRBV28; cdr3_aa: CASRQGTQPQHF; cdr3_nt: TGTGCCAGCCGACAGGGCACGCAGCCCCAGCATTTT
j_call: TRBJ2-1; clone_size: .; d_call: TRBD2; v_call: TRBV5-8; cdr3_aa: CASSTKQGTSGYYNEQFF; cdr3_nt: TGTGCCAGCAGCACAAAACAGGGGACTAGCGGATACTACAATGAGCAGTTCTTC
j_call: TRBJ1-5; clone_size: .; d_call: .; v_call: TRBV7-2; cdr3_aa: CASSPKPGSPTISNQPQHF; cdr3_nt: TGTGCCAGCAGCCCCAAGCCGGGGTCACCCACCATCAGCAATCAGCCCCAGCATTTT
j_call: TRBJ2-3; clone_size: .; d_call: TRBD2; v_call: TRBV19; cdr3_aa: CASSTPGSGLYTQYF; cdr3_nt: TGTGCCAGTAGTACCCCGGGTAGCGGGCTTTATACGCAGTATTTT
j_call: TRBJ2-3; clone_size: .; d_call: .; v_call: TRBV2; cdr3_aa: CASHPLARGTDTQYF; cdr3_nt: TGTGCCAGCCACCCTCTAGCGAGAGGGACAGATACGCAGTATTTT
j_call: TRBJ2-7; clone_size: once; d_call: TRBD1; v_call: TRBV2; cdr3_aa: CASGTGSVGQYF; cdr3_nt: TGTGCCAGCGGGACAGGCTCCGTCGGGCAGTACTTC
j_call: TRBJ2-3; clone_size: .; d_call: .; v_call: TRBV5-4; cdr3_aa: CASSLGDTDTQYF; cdr3_nt: TGTGCCAGCAGCTTGGGAGACACAGATACGCAGTATTTT
j_call: TRBJ2-1; clone_size: .; d_call: TRBD2; v_call: TRBV28; cdr3_aa: CASKPSGSSYNEQFF; cdr3_nt: TGTGCCAGCAAGCCTAGCGGGAGCTCCTACAATGAGCAGTTCTTC
j_call: TRBJ2-7; clone_size: .; d_call: .; v_call: TRBV9; cdr3_aa: CASSPLSDSYEQYF; cdr3_nt: TGTGCCAGCAGCCCATTATCGGATTCCTACGAGCAGTACTTC
j_call: TRBJ2-1; clone_size: .; d_call: TRBD2; v_call: TRBV5-4; cdr3_aa: CASSKGMTSGSNDEQFF; cdr3_nt: TGTGCCAGCAGCAAGGGCATGACTAGCGGGAGTAACGATGAGCAGTTCTTC
j_call: TRBJ1-5; clone_size: .; d_call: .; v_call: TRBV6-1; cdr3_aa: CASSDWRDQPQHF; cdr3_nt: TGTGCCAGCAGTGATTGGAGGGACCAGCCCCAGCATTTT
j_call: TRBJ2-5; clone_size: .; d_call: TRBD2; v_call: TRBV5-6; cdr3_aa: CASSPGTSGRARETQYF; cdr3_nt: TGTGCCAGCAGCCCCGGGACTAGCGGGAGGGCCCGGGAGACCCAGTACTTC
j_call: TRBJ2-2; clone_size: .; d_call: .; v_call: TRBV11-3; cdr3_aa: CASSSLANHTGELFF; cdr3_nt: TGTGCCAGCAGCTCTTTAGCTAACCACACCGGGGAGCTGTTTTTT
j_call: TRBJ2-6; clone_size: once; d_call: .; v_call: TRBV4-2; cdr3_aa: CASSQVLRGGTGANVLTF; cdr3_nt: TGTGCCAGCAGCCAAGTTCTCAGGGGAGGGACTGGGGCCAACGTCCTGACTTTC
j_call: TRBJ1-6; clone_size: .; d_call: .; v_call: TRBV28; cdr3_aa: CASGDSPLHF; cdr3_nt: TGTGCCAGTGGGGATTCACCCCTCCACTTT
j_call: TRBJ1-1; clone_size: .; d_call: .; v_call: TRBV6-5; cdr3_aa: CASRLGTVAEAFF; cdr3_nt: TGTGCCAGCAGATTGGGAACAGTTGCTGAAGCTTTCTTT